These 10 T cell receptor beta chains share one sample of origin, sequenced in a study of T cell responses to AZD1222 COVID-19 vaccine. The repertoire was sequenced with immunoSEQ multiplex PCR; TCRdb's copy has only in-frame clones and lacks some. In the table there are fewer than 120,000 clones, 81% of which are singletons. This specimen consisted of peripheral blood, obtained on day 0 of AZD1222 vaccination. Source of these receptors: an adult in good health.

This clone was found a few times. V and J are TRBV9 and TRBJ1-3; D unclear. The ends were cut back, 3 bases at V and 3 bases at J, with 13 bases in the middle. There are 15 residues in the CDR3. The V gene's germline CDR1 is SGDLS and CDR2 YYNGEE. Here the CDR3 reads CASSGGSSVGNTIYF. CDR3 DNA sequence: TGTGCCAGCAGCGGTGGGAGCTCTGTTGGAAACACCATATATTTT.

This clone came up once. V gene TRBV7-9 combines with J gene TRBJ1-1, with D unclear. This CDR3 spans 11 amino acids. Trimming cost V 5 bases and J 7 bases, with 8 bases left between them. Germline V gene sequence: CDR1 SEHNR, CDR2 FQNEAQ (reference sequence). The CDR3: CASSRGREAFF. Here the CDR3 DNA reads TGTGCCAGCAGCCGAGGCCGTGAAGCTTTCTTT.

The chain recombines TRBV6-5 with TRBJ2-7; 8 bases agree with TRBD1. Looked up from germline, CDR1 is MNHEY and CDR2 is SVGAGI. CDR3 length: 15 amino acids. The ends lost 2 bases at V and 5 bases at J; junction bases unmatched: 8. CDR3 nucleotide sequence: TGTGCCAGCAGTTACATTCAGGGGGCAGCCCACGAGCAGTACTTC. Translated: CASSYIQGAAHEQYF.

The chain employs TRBV28 and TRBJ1-5; D uncertain. From germline, CDR1 is MDHEN and CDR2 SYDVKM. V lost 3 bases, J lost 6 bases, and 12 bases lay in between. The CDR3 extends over 14 amino acids. CDR3: CASSFLVQRQPQHF. The CDR3 nucleotides are TGTGCCAGCAGTTTTTTGGTACAACGTCAGCCCCAGCATTTT.

This chain connects TRBV9 to TRBJ2-3; 11 nucleotides align to TRBD2. Unmatched junction bases numbered 6, after V lost 3 bases and J lost 3 bases. This CDR3 region has 16 residues. CDR1 SGDLS and CDR2 YYNGEE come from the germline V gene. CDR3 nucleotide sequence: TGTGCCAGCAGCGGGTCACTAGCGGGAGTGACAGATACGCAGTATTTT. Its protein is CASSGSLAGVTDTQYF.

V usage is TRBV19 and J usage is TRBJ2-2, with 7 bases that match TRBD1. With V trimmed by 9 bases and J by 6 bases, 10 bases remained unmatched. The CDR3 contains 14 residues. CDR1 and CDR2 (germline): LNHDA, SQIVND (reference sequence). For the CDR3, the DNA is TGTGCCAGCTTGACCGGGACAGTAGCCGGGGAGCTGTTTTTT. The encoded protein is CASLTGTVAGELFF.

V is TRBV6-2 or TRBV6-3 and J is TRBJ2-4; a possible D gene is TRBD2 (6 bases). The CDR3 loop spans 16 amino acids. The germline V gene encodes CDR1 MNHEY and CDR2 SVGEGT. V shed 5 bases and J shed 0 bases, with 14 bases lying between them. The DNA of the CDR3 is TGTGCCAGCAGTGATTACGGGAGTCTAGCCAAAAACATTCAGTACTTC. The encoded protein is CASSDYGSLAKNIQYF.

The gene calls are TRBV19 and TRBJ2-7, with D possibly called TRBD1 or TRBD2 (5 bases each). The V end lost 5 bases, the J end lost 3 bases, and 20 bases lay between the germline ends. Looked up from germline, CDR1 is LNHDA and CDR2 is SQIVND (reference sequence). The CDR3 has 16 residues. The CDR3 DNA is TGTGCCAGTAGTCCCAAGGGACGGGGCGCCAACTACGAGCAGTACTTC. Encoded protein: CASSPKGRGANYEQYF.

The CDR3 nucleotides are TGTGCCAGCAGTGGGCGGACAGGGCAGAGGCGAAGTCAGCCCCAGCATTTT. Its protein is CASSGRTGQRRSQPQHF. This chain connects TRBV28 to TRBJ1-5, with 8 bases lining up with TRBD1. Germline CDR1 and CDR2: MDHEN and SYDVKM. This CDR3 is built from 17 residues. The V gene end was trimmed by 5 bases and the J gene end by 6 bases; junction bases not matched to a gene: 15.

The chain recombines TRBV7-2 with TRBJ1-2; 8 nucleotides match TRBD1. The CDR3 length is 15 residues. Germline V CDR1 and CDR2: SGHTA, FQGNSA. V was pared by 0 bases and J by 7 bases, with 7 bases of the junction left unmatched. CDR3 DNA: TGTGCCAGCAGCTTAGCACGGAACAGGGGGGGTGGCTACACCTTC. This encodes CASSLARNRGGGYTF. Looking up the rest from reference TRBV7-2 and TRBJ1-2 gives the full variable domain: GAGVSQSPSNKVTEKGKDVELRCDPISGHTALYWYRQSLGQGLEFLIYFQGNSAPDKSGLPSDRFSAERTGGSVSTLTIQRTQQEDSAVYLCASSLARNRGGGYTFGSGTRLTVV.